The rows below give T cell receptor beta chains drawn from one sample of a study of OX40 agonist ivuxolimab in advanced cancers. Libraries were prepared by immunoSEQ multiplex PCR; TCRdb keeps only in-frame clonotypes and omits some of them. This table holds about 79,000 clones, roughly 94% found once. Sample: CD4+ or CD8+ T cells sorted from blood, taken in a trial of the OX40 agonist ivuxolimab. Every receptor here comes from an adult with an advanced solid tumor such as melanoma, head and neck, liver or kidney cancer. Each CDR3 is given without its conserved first and last residue.

>TRBJ1-3|TRBV28
ASRGGSSGNTIY
>TRBJ2-7|TRBV9
ASSVGAGYEQY
>TRBJ2-7|TRBV5-6
ASSRGLDAHEQY
>TRBJ2-7|TRBV5-1
ASSQWTGETPYEQY
>TRBJ2-2|TRBV19
ASEAGELF
>TRBJ2-7|TRBV4-3
ASSLRTSGVTYEQY
>TRBJ2-7|TRBV4-3
ASSQDRTGSTYEQY
>TRBJ2-7|TRBV19
ASSTRTRTEQY
>TRBJ2-7|TRBV27
ASRGGSSYEQY
>TRBJ2-7|TRBV5-6
ASSSNSGVGSYEQY
>TRBJ1-5|TRBV28
ASNRQGATNQPQH
>TRBJ1-1|TRBV7-9
ASSLRDTRFGAF
>TRBJ2-1|TRBV7-8
ASSLAGSGRPAFSDEQF
>TRBJ1-1|TRBV10-3
AISESLQTGSGAEAF
>TRBJ2-7|TRBV6-6
ASSYRLAGAHEQY
>TRBJ2-7|TRBV5-1
ASSPDSAYEQY
>TRBJ2-5|TRBV28
ASQGLDRETQY
>TRBJ2-3|TRBV5-6
ASSLETSLALQY
>TRBJ2-2|TRBV28
ASSPLGSGTGELF
>TRBJ2-5|TRBV28
ASSLSGKSLQETQY
>TRBJ2-1|TRBV9
ASSAKITGVGEQF
>TRBJ1-2|TRBV7-2
ASSISGSDYGYT
>TRBJ1-2|TRBV5-6
ASSLWGVDGYT
>TRBJ2-3|TRBV19
ATRESQLSSTDTQY
>TRBJ2-1|TRBV2
ASSVGSGTKGVQVDNEQF
>TRBJ2-3|TRBV6-1
ASSEDWSDTDTQY
>TRBJ2-3|TRBV6-1
ASRERGLSTDTQY
>TRBJ2-2|TRBV10-2
ASSEIGPAVTGELF
>TRBJ2-7|TRBV29-1
SVEVNRDSPYEQY
>TRBJ2-1|TRBV4-1
ASSQDGFGGNEQF
>TRBJ2-7|TRBV28
ASSLEVGSYEQY
>TRBJ2-1|TRBV28
ASSTLAGGYSYNEQF
>TRBJ2-1|TRBV27
ASSLSGGSSYNEQF
>TRBJ2-3|TRBV6-1
ASAGVPSDTQY
>TRBJ2-5|TRBV5-1
ASSLVPGGETQY
>TRBJ2-7|TRBV7-9
ASSIGTGYEQY
>TRBJ1-5|TRBV7-2
ASSHGTGIQH
>TRBJ2-7|TRBV6-5
ASSLGQGSEQY
>TRBJ2-7|TRBV5-5
ASSLDGSFGEQY